The entry below gives a single TCR beta chain sequence along with its context. The antigen is not known. It was with 60 Vbeta and 13 Jbeta primers that the PCR ran. Clones were read by immunoSEQ multiplex PCR, and TCRdb kept only the in-frame ones, dropping some. Found here are under 70,000 clones, around 86% of them singletons; the top ten hold just under 2%. Germline V gene data show CDR1 as SGHTA and CDR2 as FQGTGA. The CDR3 has 16 residues. Trimming at V came to 5 bases and at J to 6 bases, leaving 7 bases not matched to a gene. The sample comes from a study of cytomegalovirus exposure and HLA in healthy donors. Study-wide points: The presence/absence work took it that sequencing depth was about the same across donors. Of the V segments, some could not be distinguished, including TRBV6-2 and TRBV6-3, and were excluded.

Sequenced sample: PBMCs. The clonotype comes from a woman in her twenties or thirties in good health and CMV-seronegative. J is TRBJ2-3 and V is TRBV7-3, with 14 nucleotides matching TRBD2. Written as DNA, the CDR3 is TGTGCCAGCAGCCTGGGGACTAGCGGGAGAACGGATACGCAGTATTTT. This gives the protein CASSLGTSGRTDTQYF. The complete variable domain, with remaining parts taken from reference TRBV7-3 and TRBJ2-3, reads GAGVSQTPSNKVTEKGKYVELRCDPISGHTALYWYRQSLGQGPEFLIYFQGTGAADDSGLPNDRFFAVRPEGSVSTLKIQRTERGDSAVYLCASSLGTSGRTDTQYFGPGTRLTVL.